This T cell receptor (beta chain) came from a study of blood T cell repertoires in COVID-19. Method: immunoSEQ multiplex PCR; TCRdb's copy keeps in-frame clones and lacks some. The top ten clones hold about 5% of a sample with more than 75,000 clones, 88% of them seen once. Germline trimming cut 8 bases from V and 2 bases from J; bases unmatched to any gene: 5. The CDR3 contains 15 residues. Germline lookup yields CDR1 LNHDA and CDR2 SQIVND (reference sequence). The rearrangement joins TRBV19 to TRBJ2-7; TRBD2 agrees at 14 bases. This receptor was taken from a woman aged 80 or over with active COVID-19. Specimen: peripheral blood. DNA for the CDR3: TGTGCCAGTCGACCGACTAGCGGGAGGGCCTACGAGCAGTACTTC. Amino acid sequence: CASRPTSGRAYEQYF.